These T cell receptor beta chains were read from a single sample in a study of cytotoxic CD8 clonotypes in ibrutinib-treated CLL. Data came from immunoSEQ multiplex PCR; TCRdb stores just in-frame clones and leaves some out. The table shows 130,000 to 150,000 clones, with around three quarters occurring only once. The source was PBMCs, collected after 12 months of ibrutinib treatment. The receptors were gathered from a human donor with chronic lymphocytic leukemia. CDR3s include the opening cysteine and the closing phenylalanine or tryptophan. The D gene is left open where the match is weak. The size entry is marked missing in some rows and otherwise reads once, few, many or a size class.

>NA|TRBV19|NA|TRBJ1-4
CASRLSEQNQKLFF
TGTGCCAGTAGGCTATCGGAGCAAAATCAAAAACTGTTTTTT
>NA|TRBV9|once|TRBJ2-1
CASSVAGASSYNEQFF
TGTGCCAGCAGCGTAGCGGGGGCTAGCTCCTACAATGAGCAGTTCTTC
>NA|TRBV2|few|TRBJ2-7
CASSQGLGEQYF
TGTGCCAGCAGCCAAGGATTAGGCGAGCAGTACTTC
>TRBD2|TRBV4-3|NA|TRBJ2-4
CASSQDLAGVRGGNIQYF
TGCGCCAGCAGCCAAGATCTAGCCGGGGTGCGGGGGGGAAACATTCAGTACTTC
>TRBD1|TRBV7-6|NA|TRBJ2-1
CASSPRQGSYNEQFF
TGTGCCAGCAGCCCTCGACAGGGTTCATACAATGAGCAGTTCTTC
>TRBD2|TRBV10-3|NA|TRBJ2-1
CAISERQFRTSDSYNEQFF
TGTGCCATCAGTGAGCGGCAGTTTCGTACTAGCGACTCCTACAATGAGCAGTTCTTC
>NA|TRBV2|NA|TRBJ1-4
CASSEALEKLFF
TGTGCCAGCAGTGAAGCACTGGAAAAACTGTTTTTT
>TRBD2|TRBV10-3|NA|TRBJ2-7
CAISEGTSGTYEQYF
TGTGCCATCAGTGAGGGGACTAGCGGGACCTACGAGCAGTACTTC
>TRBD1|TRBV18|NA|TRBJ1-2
CASSPVNNRGLNGYTF
TGTGCCAGCTCACCAGTGAACAACAGGGGACTGAATGGCTACACCTTC
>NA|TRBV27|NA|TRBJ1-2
CASSLGQEAGYTF
TGTGCCAGCAGTTTAGGCCAGGAGGCTGGCTACACCTTC
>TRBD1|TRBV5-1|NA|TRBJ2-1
CASSQTRGRSSYNEQFF
TGCGCCAGCAGCCAAACCAGGGGGCGGAGCTCCTACAATGAGCAGTTCTTC
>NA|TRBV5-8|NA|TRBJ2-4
CASNVKPKNIQYF
TGTGCCAGCAATGTGAAGCCGAAAAACATTCAGTACTTC
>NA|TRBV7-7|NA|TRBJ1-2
CASSLEHSRHYGYTF
TGTGCTAGCAGCTTAGAACACTCGAGGCACTATGGCTACACCTTC
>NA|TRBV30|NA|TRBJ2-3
CAWSKQKTSTDTQYF
TGTGCCTGGAGTAAACAGAAAACGAGCACAGATACGCAGTATTTT
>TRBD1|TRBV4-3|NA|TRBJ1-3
CASSQFRGTVGNTIYF
TGCGCCAGCAGCCAGTTTCGCGGGACAGTTGGAAACACCATATATTTT
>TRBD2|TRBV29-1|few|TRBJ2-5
CSVVGGGLAKETQYF
TGCAGCGTTGTGGGAGGGGGACTAGCAAAAGAGACCCAGTACTTC
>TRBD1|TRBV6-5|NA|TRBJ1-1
CASSDRVDTKAFF
TGTGCCAGCAGTGACAGGGTAGACACTAAAGCTTTCTTT
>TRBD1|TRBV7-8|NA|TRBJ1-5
CASSASHRGWDVNQPQHF
TGTGCCAGCAGCGCCAGTCACAGGGGGTGGGATGTTAATCAGCCCCAGCATTTT
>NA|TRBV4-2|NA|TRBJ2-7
CASSQVGGGRTAREQYF
TGTGCCAGCAGCCAAGTCGGTGGTGGGAGGACCGCTCGAGAGCAGTACTTC
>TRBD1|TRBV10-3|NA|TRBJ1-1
CAISYDSPGTGATEAFF
TGTGCCATCAGCTACGACTCACCCGGGACAGGGGCCACTGAAGCTTTCTTT
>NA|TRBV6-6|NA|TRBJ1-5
CASSYQRNQPQHF
TGTGCCAGCAGTTACCAAAGAAATCAGCCCCAGCATTTT
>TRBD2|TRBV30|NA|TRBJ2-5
CAWSVHRSGGGDQYF
TGTGCCTGGAGTGTACACCGGAGCGGGGGGGGAGACCAGTACTTC
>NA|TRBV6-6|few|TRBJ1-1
CASSYFSGTNTEAFF
TGTGCCAGCAGTTACTTTTCAGGGACGAACACTGAAGCTTTCTTT
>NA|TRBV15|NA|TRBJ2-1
CATSRDLLGYNEQFF
TGTGCCACCAGCAGAGATCTGCTCGGTTACAATGAGCAGTTCTTC
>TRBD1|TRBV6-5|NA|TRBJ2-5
CASSSLSDRGWETQYF
TGTGCCAGCAGTTCACTTTCGGACAGGGGCTGGGAGACCCAGTACTTC
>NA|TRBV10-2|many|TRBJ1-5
CASSESPGNSNQPQHF
TGCGCCAGCAGTGAGTCGCCAGGGAATAGCAATCAGCCCCAGCATTTT
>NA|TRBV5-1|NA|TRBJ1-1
CASSSSGGDTEAFF
TGCGCCAGCAGCTCGTCGGGGGGAGACACTGAAGCTTTCTTT
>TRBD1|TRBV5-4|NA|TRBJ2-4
CASSPGQGDAKNIQYF
TGTGCCAGCAGTCCGGGACAGGGGGACGCCAAAAACATTCAGTACTTC
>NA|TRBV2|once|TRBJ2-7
CASSWSSYEQYF
TGTGCCAGCAGTTGGAGCTCCTACGAGCAGTACTTC
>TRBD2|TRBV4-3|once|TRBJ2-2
CASSPSGLAGEYTGELFF
TGCGCCAGCAGCCCTTCGGGACTAGCGGGAGAGTACACCGGGGAGCTGTTTTTT
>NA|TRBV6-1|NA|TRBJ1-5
CASSELYRASNQPQHF
TGTGCCAGCAGTGAATTGTACAGGGCGAGCAATCAGCCCCAGCATTTT
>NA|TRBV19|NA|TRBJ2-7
CASSRNREGYEQYF
TGTGCCAGTAGTCGAAATAGGGAAGGCTACGAGCAGTACTTC
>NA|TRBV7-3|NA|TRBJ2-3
CASSFSRDTQYF
TGTGCCAGCAGCTTTTCCCGGGATACGCAGTATTTT
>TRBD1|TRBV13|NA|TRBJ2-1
CASSLGLDRADYNEQFF
TGTGCCAGCAGCTTAGGCCTCGACAGGGCCGACTACAATGAGCAGTTCTTC
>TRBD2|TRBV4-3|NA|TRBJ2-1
CASPGTRLNNEQFF
TGCGCCAGCCCCGGGACTAGGCTTAACAATGAGCAGTTCTTC
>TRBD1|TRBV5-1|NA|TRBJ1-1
CASSTQGARRVNTEAFF
TGCGCCAGCAGTACCCAGGGGGCGCGACGCGTGAACACTGAAGCTTTCTTT
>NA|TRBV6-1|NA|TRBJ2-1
CAPHNEQFF
TGTGCCCCACACAATGAGCAGTTCTTC
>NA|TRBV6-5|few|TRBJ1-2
CATKLDTQDGYTF
TGTGCCACTAAGTTGGACACGCAGGATGGCTACACCTTC
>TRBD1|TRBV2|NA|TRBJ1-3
CASTTDRGGNTIYF
TGTGCCAGCACCACTGACAGGGGTGGAAACACCATATATTTT
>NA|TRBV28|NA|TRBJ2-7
CASSLSGSTSYEQYF
TGTGCCAGCAGTTTATCAGGGTCTACCTCCTACGAGCAGTACTTC
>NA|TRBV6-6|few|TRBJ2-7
CASSGTLYEQYF
TGTGCCAGCAGTGGGACCCTCTACGAGCAGTACTTC